There are many counts of the clone carrying this TCR beta chain. No antigen is known for it. The data belong to a study of early T cells in non-severe SARS-CoV-2 infection. Overall study context: The sequenced material was bulk RNA from unsorted whole blood, and its chains were unpaired.

This CDR3 is 18 amino acids long. Germline CDR1 SGHTA, CDR2 FQGTGA. Trimming removed 1 base from V and 4 bases from J, with 21 bases in between. In the library, individual cDNA molecules carried attached unique molecular identifiers. TCRdb processed the 5' RACE reads anew with MiXCR; each CDR3 protein has one entry. The repertoire holds about 67,000 distinct CDR3 sequences, with 11% as singletons. Whole-study findings and limits: There was a bias toward anti-spike CD8 responses in VDJdb matching, which missed private and CD4 specificities.

The specimen was whole blood. The V and J genes are TRBV7-3 and TRBJ2-3; TRBD1 is a possible D gene (7 bases). The sequence derives from an adult who was a healthcare worker with PCR-confirmed SARS-CoV-2 infection or an uninfected control (not recorded which). The CDR3 is CASSLMAEGANRPDTQYF. The DNA for the CDR3 is TGTGCCAGCAGCTTAATGGCGGAGGGGGCGAACCGTCCAGATACGCAGTATTTT.